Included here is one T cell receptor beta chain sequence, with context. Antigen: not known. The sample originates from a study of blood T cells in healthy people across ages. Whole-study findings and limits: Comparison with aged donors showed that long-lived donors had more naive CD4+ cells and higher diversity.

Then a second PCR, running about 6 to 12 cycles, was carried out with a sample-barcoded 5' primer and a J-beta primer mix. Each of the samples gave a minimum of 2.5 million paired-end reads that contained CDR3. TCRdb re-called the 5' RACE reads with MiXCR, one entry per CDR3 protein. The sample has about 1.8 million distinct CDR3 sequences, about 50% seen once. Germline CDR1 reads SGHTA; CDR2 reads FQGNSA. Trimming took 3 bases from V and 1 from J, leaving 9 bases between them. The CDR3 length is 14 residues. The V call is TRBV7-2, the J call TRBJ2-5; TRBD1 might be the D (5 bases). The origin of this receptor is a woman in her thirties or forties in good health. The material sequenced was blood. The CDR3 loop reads CASSFRVIQETQYF. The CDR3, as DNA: TGTGCCAGCAGCTTCAGGGTGATCCAAGAGACCCAGTACTTC.